This T cell receptor (beta chain) was identified in a study of a mutant IDH1 vaccine in newly diagnosed glioma. Study at large: Each patient was administered eight vaccinations, scheduled in weeks 1, 3, 5, 7, 11, 15, 19 and 23. Study-level findings and limits: Seemingly, pseudoprogression had no relation to changes in the top peripheral T cell clonotypes.

Time point given: week 11, during vaccination. Vaccination used 300 ug of mutant IDH1 20-mer peptide per dose, with topical imiquimod. Trimming stripped 3 bases from V and 9 bases from J, with 18 bases between. Germline values: CDR1 MNHEY, CDR2 SMNVEV (reference sequence). This CDR3 contains 14 residues. A remark on this clone: Its antigen is not known.

TCRdb's copy holds only in-frame clones and misses some; the assay was immunoSEQ multiplex PCR. The data show about 40,000 clones, around 84% seen once. This chain connects TRBV27 to TRBJ2-7; D remains unclear. The sample in question was PBMCs, obtained from a glioma patient whose treatment included an IDH1 peptide vaccine. The sequence came from a man between 40 and 49 years old with glioma. The CDR3 loop is CASSFRTDSLGQYF. The CDR3 nucleotides are TGTGCCAGCAGTTTCAGGACGGATTCCCTAGGGCAGTACTTC.